The 5 T cell receptor beta chains in this list originate from one sample, sequenced in a study of vaccination effects on CD4 cells after COVID-19 (dated 2022 in TCRdb). To identify antigen-specific CD4+ T cell clonotypes by their expansion, the ViraFEST assay first stimulated PBMC with viral peptide pools and then applied TCR sequencing. After less than 13 days of culture, CD4+ T cells were isolated with the EasySep CD4+ T cell isolation kit. The library was prepared using the immunoSEQ multiplex PCR assay. TCRdb provides this immuneACCESS table in a form limited to in-frame rearrangements. Some clones are lacking; in checked studies, under half of them reflect an unresolved V gene, and why the rest are absent is not known. The sample records around 54,000 clones, over 80% of which are singletons. Around 2.4% of the sample is in the top ten clones. The antigens for these receptors are not known.

The source material was CD4+ T cells from PBMCs cultured with HCoV-229E spike peptides, sampled before COVID-19 vaccination. The cell subset or site label of this sample denotes: HCoV-229E spike overlapping peptide pool stimulation. Every receptor here comes from a human donor who received a COVID-19 vaccine.

This clone occurred a few times. The rearrangement joins TRBV7-2 to TRBJ2-5; TRBD2 agrees at 7 bases. V shed 0 bases, J shed 1 base, and the junction held 5 bases outside the gene matches. The CDR3 spans 16 residues. Germline-derived CDR1 and CDR2 are SGHTA and FQGNSA. CDR3 sequence: CASSLASGELQETQYF. CDR3 sequence (DNA): TGTGCCAGCAGCTTAGCGAGCGGGGAACTCCAAGAGACCCAGTACTTC.

The chain couples TRBV30 to TRBJ2-5; D is unclear. Germline assignment: CDR1 GTSNPN and CDR2 SVGIG (reference sequence). Trimming pared 3 bases from V and 7 bases from J, leaving 9 bases between. The CDR3 has 11 amino acids. The CDR3 coding sequence is TGTGCCTGGAGCGTCTTGGGGACCCAGTACTTC. This codes for CAWSVLGTQYF.

The J gene is TRBJ1-2, the V gene TRBV12-2; TRBD1, the table's D call, lacks a check against the DNA. TRBV12-2 is given as a pseudogene. The CDR3 loop spans 16 amino acids. The CDR3 nucleotides are TGTGCAAGTCGCTTGTTCAACAAGTCGTCTAACTATGGCTACACCTTC. Translated: CASRLFNKSSNYGYTF.

The CDR3 DNA follows: TGTGCCAGTAGGGACAGGGGCGAAAACTATGGCTACACCTTC. It encodes CASRDRGENYGYTF. This sequence joins TRBV19 and TRBJ1-2; TRBD1 aligns across 9 bases. J gave up 2 bases and V 6 bases, and 4 bases lay outside the gene matches. The germline CDR1 and CDR2 sequences are LNHDA and SQIVND (reference sequence). The CDR3 runs to 14 residues.

V and J are TRBV7-7 and TRBJ2-3; D not resolved. This CDR3 has 13 residues. Trimming removed 5 bases at V and 5 bases at J, with 11 bases between. Germline CDR1 and CDR2: SSHAT and FNYEAQ (reference sequence). CDR3 in DNA: TGTGCCAGCAGCCCGTACACGGGAGATACGCAGTATTTT. This codes for CASSPYTGDTQYF.